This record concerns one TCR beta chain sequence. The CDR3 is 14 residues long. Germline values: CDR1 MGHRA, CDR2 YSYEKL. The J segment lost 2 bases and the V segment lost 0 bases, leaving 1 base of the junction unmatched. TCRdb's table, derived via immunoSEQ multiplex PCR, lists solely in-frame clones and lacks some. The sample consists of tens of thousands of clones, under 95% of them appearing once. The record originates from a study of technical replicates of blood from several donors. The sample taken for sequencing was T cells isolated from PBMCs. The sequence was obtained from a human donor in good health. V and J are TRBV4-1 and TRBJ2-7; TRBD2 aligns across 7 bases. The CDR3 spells CASSQDRGAYEQYF. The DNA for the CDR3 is TGCGCCAGCAGCCAAGATCGGGGGGCCTACGAGCAGTACTTC.